What follows are 24 T cell receptor beta chains derived from one specimen sequenced in a study of T cells in Graves' hyperthyroidism and ophthalmopathy. Amplified TCR beta CDR3 regions came from RNA transcripts. RT-PCR in the first round (using the HTBI primer set) targeted the TCR CDR3. From the multiplex PCR reads, TCRdb called clonotypes with MiXCR, one entry per CDR3 protein. The table includes about 840,000 distinct CDR3 sequences, roughly 37% detected once. Sample: blood. Receptors were obtained from a man aged 18 to 30 with Graves' hyperthyroidism.

The chain couples TRBV20-1 to TRBJ1-2; 10 bases agree with TRBD1. The CDR3 has 16 residues. V trimming: 5 bases; J trimming: 7 bases; junction bases outside the gene matches: 16. Per germline, CDR1 DFQATT and CDR2 SNEGSKA (reference sequence). CDR3 sequence: CSARPTGGKYEVGYTF. DNA for the CDR3: TGCAGTGCTCGACCGACAGGGGGCAAATATGAGGTTGGCTACACCTTC.

This chain uses TRBV2 with TRBJ2-5, with TRBD1 matching over 7 bases. This CDR3 region has 16 residues. Germline V lookup: CDR1 SNHLY, CDR2 FYNNEI. With 5 bases clipped from V and 2 bases from J, the junction kept 11 bases outside the gene matches. The CDR3 is CASSPFSGRGQETQYF. CDR3 DNA: TGTGCCAGCAGTCCATTTTCGGGCAGGGGGCAAGAGACCCAGTACTTC. Combining the CDR3 with reference TRBV2 and TRBJ2-5 gives the whole variable domain EPEVTQTPSHQVTQMGQEVILRCVPISNHLYFYWYRQILGQKVEFLVSFYNNEISEKSEIFDDQFSVERPDGSNFTLKIRSTKLEDSAMYFCASSPFSGRGQETQYFGPGTRLLVL.

The genes are TRBV14 and TRBJ2-2, with 8 bases that match TRBD1. The CDR3 loop spans 15 amino acids. Germline CDR1 SGHDN, CDR2 FVKESK. V shed 4 bases and J 4 bases; nucleotides not matched to a gene: 5. In nucleotides, the CDR3 is TGTGCCAGCAGCCGAGCCAGGGGGCGCACCGGGGAGCTGTTTTTT. This encodes CASSRARGRTGELFF.

This clonotype was detected a few times. The genes are TRBV5-1 and TRBJ1-4; D might be TRBD1 (5 bases). Germline V gives CDR1 SGHRS, CDR2 YFSETQ. The V and J ends lost 4 bases and 8 bases respectively, with 12 bases between them. The CDR3 length is 13 residues. The DNA of the CDR3 is TGCGCCAGCAGCAGGGACCCTTGGGAAAAACTGTTTTTT. Its protein is CASSRDPWEKLFF.

This clonotype was seen at least ten times. This chain connects TRBV11-2 to TRBJ2-7, with D possibly called TRBD1 or TRBD2 (6 bases each). Trimming removed 1 base from V and 6 bases from J, with 13 bases in between. This CDR3 has 14 residues. Germline lookup yields CDR1 SGHAT and CDR2 FQNNGV. In DNA form, the CDR3 reads TGTGCCAGCAGCTTAGGCGGGACATTCGGCGAGCAGTACTTC. This sequence encodes CASSLGGTFGEQYF.

This clonotype was seen a few times. The chain uses TRBV4-1 and TRBJ1-1; 8 nucleotides match TRBD1. Germline CDR1 and CDR2: MGHRA and YSYEKL. The CDR3 contains 12 residues. Trimming cost V 5 bases and J 8 bases; bases outside gene matches: 4. The DNA of the CDR3 is TGCGCCAGCAGCTACCGACAGGGGGAAGCTTTCTTT. It yields the protein CASSYRQGEAFF.

This clonotype occurred many times. This chain connects TRBV10-3 to TRBJ1-1; weak D call: TRBD1 (6 bases). V dropped 5 bases and J dropped 4 bases, with 11 bases sitting between them. CDR1 ENHRY and CDR2 SYGVKD come from the germline V gene. This CDR3 has 13 amino acids. The CDR3 reads CAISLTGSTEAFF. In DNA, the CDR3 is TGTGCCATCAGTTTGACAGGTAGCACTGAAGCTTTCTTT.

In its sample, this clonotype was seen many times. CDR3 nucleotide sequence: TGTGCCAGCAGGGAACTACGGAGTTCACCCCTCCACTTT. It codes for CASRELRSSPLHF. The rearrangement links TRBV6-2 or TRBV6-3 to TRBJ1-6, with no clear D. The CDR3 extends over 13 amino acids. Per the germline V gene, CDR1 is MNHEY and CDR2 is SVGEGT. V was trimmed by 6 bases and J by 9 bases, leaving 12 bases between them.

This clonotype was recorded many times. J is TRBJ1-5 and V is TRBV15; TRBD1 is a possible D gene (5 bases). The germline CDR1 and CDR2 sequences are LNHNV and YYDKDF (reference sequence). The CDR3 is made up of 15 amino acids. Deletions cut 5 bases from V and 2 bases from J, with 13 bases between. CDR3 residues: CATSYRDGGNQPQHF. CDR3 nucleotide sequence: TGTGCCACCAGCTACCGGGACGGCGGCAATCAGCCCCAGCATTTT.

This clonotype was seen a handful of times. The V and J genes are TRBV7-9 and TRBJ2-2; 8 bases are shared with TRBD1. From germline, CDR1 is SEHNR and CDR2 FQNEAQ (reference sequence). The CDR3 runs 15 residues. V was clipped by 6 bases and J by 1 base; unmatched bases: 4. The CDR3 sequence is CASRLGQGNTGELFF. Written as DNA, the CDR3 is TGTGCCAGCAGGCTCGGACAGGGGAACACCGGGGAGCTGTTTTTT.

This clonotype was counted at least ten times. The chain joins TRBV10-3 to TRBJ2-5; 7 positions match TRBD1. V was clipped by 6 bases and J by 2 bases; unmatched bases: 3. Germline assignment: CDR1 ENHRY and CDR2 SYGVKD. The CDR3 is 13 residues long. The CDR3 sequence: CAISLGQQETQYF. CDR3 DNA: TGTGCCATCAGCTTGGGACAGCAAGAGACCCAGTACTTC.

This sequence joins TRBV5-1 and TRBJ1-1, with unresolved D. This CDR3 is built from 14 residues. The germline V gene encodes CDR1 SGHRS and CDR2 YFSETQ. Trimming pared 5 bases from V and 1 base from J, leaving 12 bases between. The CDR3 DNA reads as TGCGCCAGCAGACCCCCGGTCCAGAACACTGAAGCTTTCTTT. Its protein product is CASRPPVQNTEAFF.

At least ten counts were recorded for this clonotype. The chain uses TRBV9 and TRBJ2-7; D unresolved. This CDR3 is 13 amino acids long. V dropped 4 bases and J dropped 3 bases, with 11 bases sitting between them. The V gene's germline CDR1 is SGDLS and CDR2 YYNGEE. The CDR3 region has the DNA TGTGCCAGCAGCCTCGACTCAAACTACGAGCAGTACTTC. Amino acid sequence: CASSLDSNYEQYF.

J is TRBJ2-5 and V is TRBV20-1; 9 bases map to TRBD2. CDR1 DFQATT and CDR2 SNEGSKA come from the germline V gene (reference sequence). The CDR3 consists of 14 residues. The V segment lost 5 bases and the J segment 3 bases; nucleotides outside the gene matches: 7. CDR3 protein: CSAAPTSGKETQYF. The CDR3 bases are TGCAGTGCTGCCCCGACTAGCGGCAAAGAGACCCAGTACTTC.

This chain uses TRBV27 with TRBJ2-7, with D perhaps matching TRBD1 (5 bases). Trimming cost V 6 bases and J 0 bases, with 15 bases left between them. The V gene's germline CDR1 is MNHEY and CDR2 SMNVEV (reference sequence). CDR3 length: 15 amino acids. This chain's CDR3 is CASSSRTGPSYEQYF. CDR3 sequence (DNA): TGTGCCAGCAGCTCCCGCACAGGTCCCTCCTACGAGCAGTACTTC.

The table lists this clonotype with many counts. The chain recombines TRBV2 with TRBJ2-5, with 7 bases matching TRBD2. Germline trimming cut 6 bases from V and 1 base from J; bases unmatched to any gene: 5. This CDR3 contains 14 residues. Per germline, CDR1 SNHLY and CDR2 FYNNEI. The CDR3 DNA reads as TGTGCCAGCAGGCCGAGCGGGACCCAAGAGACCCAGTACTTC. It yields the protein CASRPSGTQETQYF.

The chain recombines TRBV20-1 with TRBJ2-2; possibly TRBD1 or TRBD2 for D (5 bases each). Germline lookup yields CDR1 DFQATT and CDR2 SNEGSKA (reference sequence). The CDR3 is 16 amino acids. V lost 0 bases to trimming and J lost 6 bases, with 17 bases between them. CDR3 sequence reads: CSARDPGTPRAGELFF. CDR3 in DNA: TGCAGTGCTAGAGACCCCGGGACCCCCAGGGCCGGGGAGCTGTTTTTT.

The chain couples TRBV7-9 to TRBJ1-1; TRBD1 is a possible D gene (6 bases). Germline V gene data show CDR1 as SEHNR and CDR2 as FQNEAQ (reference sequence). Trimming took off 7 bases at V and 5 bases at J, with 17 bases between the two ends. This CDR3 is built from 14 residues. The CDR3 nucleotides read TGTGCCAGCACCAGGGGTCCCCTGGGGACTGAAGCTTTCTTT. It is translated as CASTRGPLGTEAFF.

This clonotype was counted a single time. This chain connects TRBV6-5 to TRBJ1-2; D not certain. CDR3 size: 10 residues. The V end lost 8 bases, the J end lost 14 bases, and 15 bases lay between the germline ends. CDR1 MNHEY and CDR2 SVGAGI come from the germline V gene. The CDR3 bases are TGTGCCAGCTCGGGCGGACGGGAGACCTTC. Translating gives CASSGGRETF.

This chain uses TRBV15 with TRBJ2-5; unclear D gene. Germline V gives CDR1 LNHNV, CDR2 YYDKDF (reference sequence). V dropped 6 bases and J dropped 1 base, with 6 bases sitting between them. The CDR3 sequence is 12 residues long. The CDR3 reads CATRKAQETQYF. CDR3 DNA sequence: TGTGCCACCAGGAAGGCCCAAGAGACCCAGTACTTC.

This chain links TRBV10-3 with TRBJ2-5; 7 bases are shared with TRBD1. Trimming cost V 7 bases and J 3 bases; bases outside gene matches: 2. The CDR3 is 12 residues long. Germline CDR1 ENHRY, CDR2 SYGVKD. The DNA of the CDR3 is TGTGCCATCACCACAGGGGAAGAGACCCAGTACTTC. It encodes CAITTGEETQYF.

Of note for this clonotype: A much larger clonotype is one base distant, so this may be a read error. The gene calls are TRBV11-2 and TRBJ2-7, with D hard to call. The germline CDR1 and CDR2 sequences are SGHAT and FQNNGV. The V and J ends lost 3 bases and 2 bases respectively, with 8 bases between them. This CDR3 comprises 13 residues. This CDR3 reads CASSFWQTYEQYF. CDR3 bases: TGTGCCAGCAGCTTCTGGCAGACCTACGAGCAGTACTTC.

This clonotype was detected only once. This chain connects TRBV28 to TRBJ2-7; TRBD1 or TRBD2 may be the D gene (5 bases each). The V and J ends lost 5 bases and 5 bases respectively, with 19 bases between them. CDR3 size: 15 residues. CDR1 and CDR2 (germline): MDHEN, SYDVKM. The CDR3 DNA reads as TGTGCCAGCAGTGCCGGCCCCTTTGGGGGAGACGAGCAGTACTTC. Amino acid sequence: CASSAGPFGGDEQYF. Looking up the rest from reference TRBV28 and TRBJ2-7 gives the full variable domain: DVKVTQSSRYLVKRTGEKVFLECVQDMDHENMFWYRQDPGLGLRLIYFSYDVKMKEKGDIPEGYSVSREKKERFSLILESASTNQTSMYLCASSAGPFGGDEQYFGPGTRLTVT.

CDR3 sequence (DNA): TGCAGTGCTAACCCGGGACAGGGCCCCTACGAGCAGTACTTC. Its protein is CSANPGQGPYEQYF. The chain combines TRBV20-1 with TRBJ2-7; 9 bases are shared with TRBD1. CDR1 is DFQATT, CDR2 SNEGSKA, per germline (reference sequence). The V segment lost 4 bases and the J segment 2 bases; nucleotides outside the gene matches: 6. The CDR3 sequence is 14 residues long.